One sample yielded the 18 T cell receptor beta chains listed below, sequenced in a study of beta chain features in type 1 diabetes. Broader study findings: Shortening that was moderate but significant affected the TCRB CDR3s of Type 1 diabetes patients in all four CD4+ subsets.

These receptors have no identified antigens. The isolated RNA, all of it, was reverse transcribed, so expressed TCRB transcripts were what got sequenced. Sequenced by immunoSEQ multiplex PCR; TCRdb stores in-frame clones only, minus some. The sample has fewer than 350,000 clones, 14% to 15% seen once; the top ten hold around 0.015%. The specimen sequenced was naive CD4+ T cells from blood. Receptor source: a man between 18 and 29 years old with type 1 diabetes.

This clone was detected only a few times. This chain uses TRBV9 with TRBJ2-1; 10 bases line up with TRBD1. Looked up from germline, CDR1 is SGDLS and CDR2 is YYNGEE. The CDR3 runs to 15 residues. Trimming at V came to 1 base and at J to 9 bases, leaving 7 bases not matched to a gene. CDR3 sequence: CASSVLGTGASEQFF. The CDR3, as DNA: TGTGCCAGCAGCGTACTGGGGACAGGGGCGAGTGAGCAGTTCTTC.

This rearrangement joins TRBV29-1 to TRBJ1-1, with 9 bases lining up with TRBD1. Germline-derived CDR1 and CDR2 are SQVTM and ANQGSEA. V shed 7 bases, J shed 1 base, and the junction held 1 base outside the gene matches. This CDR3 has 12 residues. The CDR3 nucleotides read TGCAGCGGGGGACAGGGGAACACTGAAGCTTTCTTT. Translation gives CSGGQGNTEAFF.

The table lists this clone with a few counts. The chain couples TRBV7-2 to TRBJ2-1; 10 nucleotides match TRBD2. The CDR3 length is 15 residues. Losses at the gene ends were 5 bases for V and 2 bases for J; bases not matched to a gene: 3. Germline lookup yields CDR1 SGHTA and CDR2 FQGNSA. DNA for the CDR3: TGTGCCAGCAGCGCTACTAGCGGGGCCTACAATGAGCAGTTCTTC. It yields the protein CASSATSGAYNEQFF.

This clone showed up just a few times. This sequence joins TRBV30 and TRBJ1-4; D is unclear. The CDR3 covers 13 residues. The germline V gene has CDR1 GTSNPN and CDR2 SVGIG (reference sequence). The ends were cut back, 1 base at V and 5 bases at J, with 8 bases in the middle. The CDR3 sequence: CAWSGAYNEKLFF. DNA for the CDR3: TGTGCCTGGAGTGGCGCGTACAATGAAAAACTGTTTTTT.

The CDR3 loop is CASVGGINTEAFF. The DNA for the CDR3 is TGTGCCAGCGTAGGAGGAATCAACACTGAAGCTTTCTTT. The chain combines TRBV6-1 with TRBJ1-1; D is unresolved. The CDR3 is 13 residues long. Looked up from germline, CDR1 is MNHNS and CDR2 is SASEGT. Deletions cut 8 bases from V and 2 bases from J, with 12 bases between.

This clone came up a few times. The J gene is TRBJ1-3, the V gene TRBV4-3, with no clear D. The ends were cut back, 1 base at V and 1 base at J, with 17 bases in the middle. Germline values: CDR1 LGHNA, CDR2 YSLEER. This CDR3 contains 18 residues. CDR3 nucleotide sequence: TGCGCCAGCAGCCAAGCGGTCTCGAGTTTCGGTTCTGGAAACACCATATATTTT. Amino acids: CASSQAVSSFGSGNTIYF.

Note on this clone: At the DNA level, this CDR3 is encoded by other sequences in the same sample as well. The CDR3 loop is CASSLDLGSYNEQFF. DNA for the CDR3: TGCGCCAGCAGCCTAGACCTGGGCTCCTACAATGAGCAGTTCTTC. J is TRBJ2-1 and V is TRBV5-1; D not certain. V was pared by 4 bases and J by 0 bases, with 11 bases between. The germline V gene has CDR1 SGHRS and CDR2 YFSETQ. This CDR3 comprises 15 residues.

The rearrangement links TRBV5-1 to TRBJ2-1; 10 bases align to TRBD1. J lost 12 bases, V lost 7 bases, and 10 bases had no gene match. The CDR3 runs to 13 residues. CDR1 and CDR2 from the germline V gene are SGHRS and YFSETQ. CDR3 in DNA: TGCGCCAGCGGTAGACAGGGGGCGCCACCGCAGTTCTTC. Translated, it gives CASGRQGAPPQFF.

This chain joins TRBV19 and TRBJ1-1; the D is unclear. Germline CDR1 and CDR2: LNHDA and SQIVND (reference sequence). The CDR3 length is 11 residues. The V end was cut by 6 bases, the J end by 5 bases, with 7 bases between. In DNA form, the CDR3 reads TGTGCCAGTAGATTTGAGACTGAAGCTTTCTTT. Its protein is CASRFETEAFF.

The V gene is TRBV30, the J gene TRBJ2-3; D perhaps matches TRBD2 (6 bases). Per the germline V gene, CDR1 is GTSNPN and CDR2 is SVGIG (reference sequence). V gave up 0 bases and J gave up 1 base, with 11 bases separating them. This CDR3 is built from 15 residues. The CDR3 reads CAWSVKWGGTDTQYF. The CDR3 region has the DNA TGTGCCTGGAGTGTAAAGTGGGGGGGCACAGATACGCAGTATTTT.

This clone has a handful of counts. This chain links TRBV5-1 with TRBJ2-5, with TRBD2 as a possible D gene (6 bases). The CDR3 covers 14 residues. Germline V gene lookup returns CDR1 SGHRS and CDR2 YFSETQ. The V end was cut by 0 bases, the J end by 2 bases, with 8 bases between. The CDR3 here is CASSLGRGQETQYF. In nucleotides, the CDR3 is TGCGCCAGCAGCTTGGGCCGGGGGCAAGAGACCCAGTACTTC.

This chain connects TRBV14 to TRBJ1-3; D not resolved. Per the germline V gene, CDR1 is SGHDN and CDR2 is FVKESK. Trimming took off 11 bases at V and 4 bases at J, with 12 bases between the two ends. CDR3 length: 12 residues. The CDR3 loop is CASRGAGNTIYF. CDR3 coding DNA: TGTGCCTCCCGAGGAGCAGGAAACACCATATATTTT.

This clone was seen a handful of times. CDR3 protein: CAWSNRGNQPQHF. In DNA, the CDR3 is TGTGCCTGGAGTAACAGGGGCAATCAGCCCCAGCATTTT. This chain uses TRBV30 with TRBJ1-5; TRBD1 might be the D (6 bases). V was clipped by 2 bases and J by 2 bases, with 7 bases between them. The CDR3 spans 13 residues. The germline CDR1 and CDR2 sequences are GTSNPN and SVGIG (reference sequence).

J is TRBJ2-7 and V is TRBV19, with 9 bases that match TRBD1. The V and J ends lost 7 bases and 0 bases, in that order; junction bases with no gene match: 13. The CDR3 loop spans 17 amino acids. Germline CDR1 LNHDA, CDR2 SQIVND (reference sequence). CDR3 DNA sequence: TGTGCCAGTAAAGAGACAGGGGGATCGAAGAGCTCCTACGAGCAGTACTTC. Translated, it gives CASKETGGSKSSYEQYF. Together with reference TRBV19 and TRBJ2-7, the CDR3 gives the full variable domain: DGGITQSPKYLFRKEGQNVTLSCEQNLNHDAMYWYRQDPGQGLRLIYYSQIVNDFQKGDIAEGYSVSREKKESFPLTVTSAQKNPTAFYLCASKETGGSKSSYEQYFGPGTRLTVT.

The CDR3 loop reads CASSPDSYLADTQYF. The DNA for the CDR3 is TGTGCCAGCAGCCCGGACAGTTATCTGGCAGATACGCAGTATTTT. The chain recombines TRBV7-7 with TRBJ2-3, with D possibly TRBD1 on 6 matching bases. V was cut by 5 bases and J by 4 bases, with 16 bases left in between. This CDR3 is built from 15 residues. Germline lookup yields CDR1 SSHAT and CDR2 FNYEAQ (reference sequence). Combining the CDR3 with reference TRBV7-7 and TRBJ2-3 gives the whole variable domain GAGVSQSPRYKVTKRGQDVTLRCDPISSHATLYWYQQALGQGPEFLTYFNYEAQPDKSGLPSDRFSAERPEGSISTLTIQRTEQRDSAMYRCASSPDSYLADTQYFGPGTRLTVL.

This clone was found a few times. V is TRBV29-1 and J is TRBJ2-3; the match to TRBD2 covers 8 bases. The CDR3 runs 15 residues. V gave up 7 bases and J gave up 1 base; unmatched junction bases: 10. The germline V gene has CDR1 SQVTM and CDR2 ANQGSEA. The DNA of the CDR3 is TGCAGCGCTGGGAGCGGGGGACAACGCACAGATACGCAGTATTTT. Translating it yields CSAGSGGQRTDTQYF.

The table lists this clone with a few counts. The CDR3 nucleotides read TGTGCCAGCAGCACCCACAGGGGGATGGTCTCCTACGAGCAGTACTTC. It codes for CASSTHRGMVSYEQYF. V and J are TRBV7-8 and TRBJ2-7; 8 bases align to TRBD1. The length of the CDR3 is 16 residues. The V and J ends lost 5 bases and 0 bases, in that order; junction bases with no gene match: 9. The V gene's germline CDR1 is SGHVS and CDR2 FQNEAQ.

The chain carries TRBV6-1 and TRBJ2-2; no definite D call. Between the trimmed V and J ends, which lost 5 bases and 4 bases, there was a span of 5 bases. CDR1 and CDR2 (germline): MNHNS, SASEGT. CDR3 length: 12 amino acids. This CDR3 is CASSPSTGELFF. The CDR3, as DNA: TGTGCCAGCAGTCCTTCCACCGGGGAGCTGTTTTTT.